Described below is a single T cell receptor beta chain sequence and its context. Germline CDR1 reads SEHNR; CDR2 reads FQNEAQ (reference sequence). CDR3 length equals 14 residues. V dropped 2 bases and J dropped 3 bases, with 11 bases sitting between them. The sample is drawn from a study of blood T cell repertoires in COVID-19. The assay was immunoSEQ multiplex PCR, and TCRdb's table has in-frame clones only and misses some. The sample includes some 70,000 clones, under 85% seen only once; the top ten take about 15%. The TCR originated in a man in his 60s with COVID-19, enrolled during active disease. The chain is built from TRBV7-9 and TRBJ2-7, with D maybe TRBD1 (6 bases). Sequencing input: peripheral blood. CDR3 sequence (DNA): TGTGCCAGCAGCTTATTGGGGGCGGACTACGAGCAGTACTTC. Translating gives CASSLLGADYEQYF.